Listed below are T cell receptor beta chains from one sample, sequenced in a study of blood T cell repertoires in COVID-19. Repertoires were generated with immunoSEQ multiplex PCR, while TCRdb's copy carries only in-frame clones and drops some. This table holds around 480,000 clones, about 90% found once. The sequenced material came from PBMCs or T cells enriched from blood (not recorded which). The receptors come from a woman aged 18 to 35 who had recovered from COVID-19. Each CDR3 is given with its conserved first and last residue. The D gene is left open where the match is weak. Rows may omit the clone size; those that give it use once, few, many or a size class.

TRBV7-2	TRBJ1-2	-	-	CASSLQAGKNYGYTF	TGTGCCAGCAGCTTACAGGCAGGGAAAAACTATGGCTACACCTTC
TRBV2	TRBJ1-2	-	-	CASSEAPYEPRGYGYTF	TGTGCCAGCAGTGAAGCCCCGTACGAGCCCCGGGGCTATGGCTACACCTTC
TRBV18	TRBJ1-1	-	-	CASSPRRATEAFF	TGTGCCAGCTCCCCCCGAAGAGCCACTGAAGCTTTCTTT
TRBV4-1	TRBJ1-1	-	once	CASSRPLLVGGAGNTEAFF	TGCGCCAGCAGCCGACCCCTCTTAGTAGGAGGGGCGGGAAACACTGAAGCTTTCTTT
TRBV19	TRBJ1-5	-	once	CASSIRDNNQPQHF	TGTGCCAGTAGTATCCGGGACAACAATCAGCCCCAGCATTTT
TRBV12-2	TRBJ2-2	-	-	CASRLTHENPRITGELFF	TGTGCAAGTCGCTTAACCCACGAAAACCCGCGGATCACCGGGGAGCTGTTTTTT
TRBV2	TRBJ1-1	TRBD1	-	CARIEYRGNTEAFF	TGTGCCAGGATAGAGTACAGGGGGAACACTGAAGCTTTCTTT
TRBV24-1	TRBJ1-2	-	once	CATSDSGVNYGYTF	TGTGCCACCAGTGATTCGGGGGTCAACTATGGCTACACCTTC
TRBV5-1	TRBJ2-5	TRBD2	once	CASSHPRTSGEETQYF	TGCGCCAGCAGCCATCCTAGGACTAGCGGGGAAGAGACCCAGTACTTC
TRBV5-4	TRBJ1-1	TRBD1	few	CASSWPGTGEAFF	TGTGCCAGCAGCTGGCCAGGGACAGGGGAGGCTTTCTTT
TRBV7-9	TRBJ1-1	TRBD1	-	CASSSGTGTNTEAFF	TGTGCCAGCAGCTCTGGGACAGGGACTAACACTGAAGCTTTCTTT
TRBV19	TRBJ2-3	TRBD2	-	CASSLLAGEEDTQYF	TGTGCCAGTAGTCTCCTAGCGGGGGAAGAGGATACGCAGTATTTT
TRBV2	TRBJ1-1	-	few	CASGWGRTEAFF	TGTGCCAGTGGATGGGGGAGGACTGAAGCTTTCTTT
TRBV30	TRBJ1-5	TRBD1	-	CAWSSDREQPQHF	TGTGCCTGGAGTTCGGACAGGGAACAGCCCCAGCATTTT
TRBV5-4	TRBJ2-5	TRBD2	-	CASSGTSGGLRRETQYF	TGTGCCAGCAGCGGGACTAGCGGGGGGCTACGTCGAGAGACCCAGTACTTC
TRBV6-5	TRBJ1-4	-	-	CASGGVGEKLFF	TGTGCCAGCGGGGGGGTTGGAGAAAAACTGTTTTTT
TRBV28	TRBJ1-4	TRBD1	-	CASSSQGLQEKLFF	TGTGCCAGCAGCTCACAGGGGTTACAAGAAAAACTGTTTTTT
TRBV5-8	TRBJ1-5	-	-	CAAGADQPQHF	TGTGCCGCGGGGGCGGATCAGCCCCAGCATTTT
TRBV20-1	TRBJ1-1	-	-	CSASRPGQGSSEAFF	TGCAGTGCTAGTCGCCCCGGGCAGGGGAGCTCTGAAGCTTTCTTT
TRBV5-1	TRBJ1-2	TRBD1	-	CASSLGQGDYGYTF	TGCGCCAGCAGCTTGGGACAGGGCGACTATGGCTACACCTTC
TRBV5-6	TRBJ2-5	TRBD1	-	CASSLGTGRSWETQYF	TGTGCCAGCAGCTTAGGGACAGGGAGATCATGGGAGACCCAGTACTTC
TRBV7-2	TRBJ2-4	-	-	CASSLQQGMDIQYF	TGTGCCAGCAGCTTACAGCAGGGGATGGACATTCAGTACTTC
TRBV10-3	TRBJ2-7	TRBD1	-	CATGGGWEQYF	TGTGCCACAGGGGGCGGTTGGGAGCAGTACTTC
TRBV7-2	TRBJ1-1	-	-	CASSGSQVVNTEAFF	TGTGCCAGCAGCGGATCACAGGTAGTGAACACTGAAGCTTTCTTT
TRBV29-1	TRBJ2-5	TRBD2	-	CSASGTSGDRETQYF	TGCAGCGCCTCCGGGACTAGCGGGGACAGGGAGACCCAGTACTTC
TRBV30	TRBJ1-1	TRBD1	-	CAWSRGSNTEAFF	TGTGCCTGGAGCAGGGGGTCGAACACTGAAGCTTTCTTT
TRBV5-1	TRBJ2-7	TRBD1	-	CASKPGQGYEQYF	TGCGCCAGCAAGCCGGGACAGGGCTACGAGCAGTACTTC